This T cell receptor beta chain was recovered during a study of OX40 agonist ivuxolimab in advanced cancers. Study-wide context: The costimulatory receptor OX40 (CD134) was targeted by ivuxolimab, a fully human IgG2 agonistic monoclonal antibody. Intravenous ivuxolimab was administered to patients every 2 weeks at six dose levels: 0.01, 0.1, 0.3, 1.5, 3 and 10 mg/kg. Of the roughly 51 dose-escalation patients, hepatocellular carcinoma was present in approximately 20, melanoma in roughly 15, renal cell carcinoma in 9 and head and neck cancer in 9. The dose-escalation cohort was about 83% male with a mean age of approximately 60 years, ranging from roughly 23 to 79. Prior anti-PD-1, anti-PD-L1 or anti-CTLA-4 therapy was permitted, and 30% to 50% of dose-escalation patients had received checkpoint inhibitors. Partial responses were achieved by three dose-escalation patients, of whom one had hepatocellular carcinoma and two had cutaneous melanoma. Peripheral TCRbeta sequencing was intended to test whether TCR sequence diversity was altered and clonal T-cell expansion was caused by ivuxolimab. The monotherapy dose-escalation portion (N of about 49 patients) of the phase I ivuxolimab trial is reported in the paper. Results and caveats for the whole study, not just this receptor: The antigen specificity of the clonally expanded peripheral T cells was not determined. In the 0.1-3.0 mg/kg groups, partial responders were among the patients with the lowest normalized peripheral clonal expansion, particularly in CD8+ T cells. After ivuxolimab, expanded clones were on average more numerous among CD8+ T cells than among CD4+ T cells. Low levels of normalized T-cell clonal expansion were also seen in some patients who did not respond. Clonal expansion of both CD4+ and CD8+ blood T cells was observed from baseline to week 6 at doses 0.1 to 3.0 mg/kg.

V loses 1 base of germline sequence and J loses 0 bases, and the interval between the two ends is 12 bases. The CDR3 holds 16 amino acids from the cysteine to the phenylalanine. Only CDR3 DNA remains: 48 bases, in frame from the first base. The germline V gene sets CDR1 to LGHNA and CDR2 to YSLEER. Patients with a history of autoimmune disease or receiving systemic immunosuppression were excluded from the trial. Peripheral blood for TCR sequencing was collected from all dose cohorts at baseline, on cycle 4 day 1, and on cycle 7 day 1. Samples were obtained from an open-label, multicenter, first-in-human phase I dose-escalation trial of ivuxolimab. Adults with locally advanced or metastatic melanoma, renal cell, hepatocellular, or head and neck squamous cell carcinoma were enrolled in the trial. Before TCR sequencing, CD4+ T cells and CD8+ T cells were sorted from peripheral blood as separate populations.

As regards this clone: It has no known antigen specificity. Base qualities were left out, and no much larger clone turns up one base away.

For sequencing of the TCRbeta CDR3 region, genomic DNA was extracted from the sorted cells. The immunoSEQ Assay was used to sequence the TCRbeta CDR3 regions. This immuneACCESS table, as held by TCRdb, lists in-frame sequences with V and J called but not all clones. Of the missing ones, under half trace to an unresolved V gene in checked studies; the others have no known cause. The sample data list 60,000 to 85,000 clones, and around 94% of these were observed just once. Clones ranked in the top ten supply 20% of the sample. The chain links TRBV4-3 with TRBJ1-1; no confident D gene assignment can be made. The sequences come from CD4+ or CD8+ T cells sorted from blood, collected in a trial of the OX40 agonist ivuxolimab. This TCR came from an adult with an advanced solid tumor such as melanoma, head and neck, liver or kidney cancer. The bases read TGCGCCAGCAGCCAAGGAGGGAAAGGCATGAACACTGAAGCTTTCTTT. Translated, it gives CASSQGGKGMNTEAFF.